This T cell receptor (beta chain) was retrieved from a study of OX40 agonist ivuxolimab in advanced cancers. Study summary: Ivuxolimab doses were 0.01, 0.1, 0.3, 1.5, 3 or 10 mg/kg every 2 weeks. Findings and caveats of the study: Among some nonresponders, normalized T-cell clonal expansion was also low. Among T cells, CD8+ cells averaged more expanded clones than CD4+ cells. Researchers did not determine the expanded peripheral T cells' antigen specificity.

The V gene lost 1 base and the J gene lost 1 base, with 9 bases spanning the gap. The CDR3 extends over 15 amino acids. Germline V gene sequence: CDR1 LNHNV, CDR2 YYDKDF (reference sequence). Some clones are missing from TCRdb's copy, which holds only in-frame ones; the method was immunoSEQ multiplex PCR. The sample has some 64,000 clones, about 93% seen once. Turning to this clone: Its antigen is currently unknown.

This sequence joins TRBV15 and TRBJ2-3, with a tentative D call TRBD1 (6 bases). The sequence was collected from an adult with an advanced solid tumor such as melanoma, head and neck, liver or kidney cancer. The source was CD4+ or CD8+ T cells sorted from blood, collected in a trial of the OX40 agonist ivuxolimab. CDR3 nucleotide sequence: TGTGCCACCAGCAGAGCAGCAGGGGGCACAGATACGCAGTATTTT. Protein: CATSRAAGGTDTQYF.